This TCR beta chain was identified in a study of blood T cell repertoires in COVID-19. Overall study context: Sources were T cells, B-cell-depleted T cells, or PBMCs; the material itself was cDNA or gDNA.

This clone was counted only a few times. At the DNA level, this CDR3 is encoded by other sequences in the same sample as well. Libraries were prepared by immunoSEQ multiplex PCR; TCRdb keeps only in-frame clonotypes and omits some of them. The sample records just over 70,000 clones, around nine tenths being singletons. V shed 0 bases and J shed 4 bases, with 5 bases lying between them. The CDR3 runs to 12 residues. Germline CDR1 SGHKS, CDR2 YYEKEE (reference sequence). The receptor was derived from a human donor in a cohort sampled during active COVID-19. The genes are TRBV5-5 and TRBJ2-7; D is undetermined. Input material: peripheral blood. The CDR3 loop reads CASSLDTYEQYF. The CDR3 DNA reads as TGTGCCAGCAGCTTGGACACGTACGAGCAGTACTTC.